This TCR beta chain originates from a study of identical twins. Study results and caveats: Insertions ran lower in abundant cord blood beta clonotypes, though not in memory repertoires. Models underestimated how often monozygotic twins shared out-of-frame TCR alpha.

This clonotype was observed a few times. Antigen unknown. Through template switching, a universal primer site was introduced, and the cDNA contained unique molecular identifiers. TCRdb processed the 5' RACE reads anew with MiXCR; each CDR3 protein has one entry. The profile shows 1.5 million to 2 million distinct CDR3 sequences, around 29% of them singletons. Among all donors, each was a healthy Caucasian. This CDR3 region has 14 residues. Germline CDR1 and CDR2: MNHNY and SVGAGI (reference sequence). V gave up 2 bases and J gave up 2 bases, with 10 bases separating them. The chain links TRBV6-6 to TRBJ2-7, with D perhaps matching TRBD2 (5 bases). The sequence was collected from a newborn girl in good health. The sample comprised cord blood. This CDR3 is CASSYVATPYEQYF. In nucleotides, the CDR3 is TGTGCCAGCAGTTACGTAGCGACACCCTACGAGCAGTACTTC.